Below, 25 T cell receptor beta chains from the same sample are listed, as sequenced in a study of Ad26.COV2.S vaccination and SARS-CoV-2 variants. Data came from immunoSEQ multiplex PCR; TCRdb stores just in-frame clones and leaves some out. The profile covers more than 150,000 clones, with 87% appearing a single time and about 5.9% taken by the ten largest. The sample consisted of peripheral blood, taken after recovery from COVID-19. The receptor source for this set is a human donor who had recovered from COVID-19.

This clone occurred once. The chain employs TRBV10-2 and TRBJ2-7, with TRBD1 identical over 12 bases. V dropped 2 bases and J dropped 12; count of bases not matched to a gene: 8. CDR3 length: 14 amino acids. Germline V lookup: CDR1 WSHSY, CDR2 SAAADI. CDR3 in amino acids: CASSEKGQGAHLYF. The CDR3 DNA is TGCGCCAGCAGTGAGAAGGGACAGGGGGCGCACCTGTACTTC.

V and J are TRBV13 and TRBJ1-6; 9 bases match TRBD1. The germline CDR1 and CDR2 sequences are PRHDT and FYEKMQ (reference sequence). After removal of 6 bases from V and 14 bases from J, the junction contained 5 bases not matched to a gene. This CDR3 is built from 12 residues. The CDR3 here is CASSRTGVTLHF. DNA of the CDR3: TGTGCCAGCAGTCGGACAGGGGTAACCCTCCACTTT. The variable domain in full, with the rest retrieved from reference TRBV13 and TRBJ1-6, is AAGVIQSPRHLIKEKRETATLKCYPIPRHDTVYWYQQGPGQDPQFLISFYEKMQSDKGSIPDRFSAQQFSDYHSELNMSSLELGDSALYFCASSRTGVTLHFGNGTRLTVT.

This chain joins TRBV19 and TRBJ1-5; 8 bases align to TRBD1. The CDR3 has 14 amino acids. Unmatched junction bases numbered 4, after V lost 4 bases and J lost 5 bases. Germline assignment: CDR1 LNHDA and CDR2 SQIVND (reference sequence). The CDR3 loop is CASSSGTGYQPQHF. The CDR3, as DNA: TGTGCCAGTAGTAGCGGGACAGGTTATCAGCCCCAGCATTTT.

This rearrangement joins TRBV6-1 to TRBJ2-4; tentative D call: TRBD2 (6 bases). Germline V gene data show CDR1 as MNHNS and CDR2 as SASEGT. This CDR3 comprises 14 residues. Trimming shortened V by 2 bases and J by 7 bases, and 12 bases separated the two germline ends. In DNA form, the CDR3 reads TGTGCCAGCAGTGAACCAGGGAGGCGGAACATTCAGTACTTC. Translating it yields CASSEPGRRNIQYF.

The chain is built from TRBV29-1 and TRBJ2-7; D possibly corresponds to TRBD2 (6 bases). In germline, CDR1 is SQVTM, CDR2 ANQGSEA. The CDR3 length is 13 residues. Deletions cut 7 bases from V and 0 bases from J, with 13 bases between. CDR3 sequence (DNA): TGCAGCGGGGGGGAGGCACACTCCTACGAGCAGTACTTC. Translation: CSGGEAHSYEQYF.

The chain employs TRBV11-2 and TRBJ1-1; D is undetermined. Per the germline V gene, CDR1 is SGHAT and CDR2 is FQNNGV. There are 17 residues in the CDR3. Trimming took 3 bases from V and 4 from J, leaving 21 bases between them. CDR3 DNA: TGTGCCAGCAGCTTGGTAGTCGTGGGGTTTGAGGGCACTGAAGCTTTCTTT. Residues: CASSLVVVGFEGTEAFF.

This sequence joins TRBV6-1 and TRBJ2-2; no clear D gene. The CDR3 has 11 amino acids. V lost 3 bases, J lost 6 bases, and 2 bases lay in between. CDR1 and CDR2 (germline): MNHNS, SASEGT. CDR3 coding DNA: TGTGCCAGCAGTGACCCCGGGGAGCTGTTTTTT. It codes for CASSDPGELFF.

This chain uses TRBV6-1 with TRBJ1-2; 7 bases agree with TRBD1. V gave up 3 bases and J gave up 3 bases; unmatched junction bases: 7. The CDR3 extends over 15 amino acids. CDR1 is MNHNS and CDR2 is SASEGT in the germline V gene. DNA of the CDR3: TGTGCCAGCAGTGAGCCGGGAGGGGGCGACTATGGCTACACCTTC. Amino acids: CASSEPGGGDYGYTF.

V is TRBV29-1 and J is TRBJ1-2; a weak D match, TRBD1 (5 bases). Germline CDR1 reads SQVTM; CDR2 reads ANQGSEA. V lost 4 bases, J lost 0 bases, and 9 bases lay in between. This CDR3 contains 13 residues. The CDR3 sequence: CSVAQGPNYGYTF. The CDR3 DNA reads TGCAGCGTTGCGCAGGGCCCTAACTATGGCTACACCTTC.

The CDR3 loop is CASSLVLQDLPGETQYF. The CDR3 DNA follows: TGTGCCAGCAGCTTAGTTTTACAGGACCTCCCGGGGGAGACCCAGTACTTC. This chain joins TRBV7-2 and TRBJ2-5; D assignment may be TRBD1 or TRBD2 (5 bases each). There are 17 residues in the CDR3. The germline CDR1 and CDR2 sequences are SGHTA and FQGNSA. V gave up 1 base and J gave up 5 bases, with 20 bases separating them.

The chain recombines TRBV27 with TRBJ1-6; 8 nucleotides line up with TRBD1. Germline values: CDR1 MNHEY, CDR2 SMNVEV (reference sequence). V was clipped by 2 bases and J by 8 bases; unmatched bases: 5. This CDR3 spans 15 amino acids. The CDR3 bases are TGTGCCAGCAGTTTAGGGACAGGAATCGATTCACCCCTCCACTTT. Protein sequence: CASSLGTGIDSPLHF.

This chain joins TRBV11-3 and TRBJ1-1; a possible D gene is TRBD1 (5 bases). The germline gives CDR1 SGHNT, CDR2 YENEEA. CDR3 size: 13 residues. V was clipped by 3 bases and J by 4 bases, with 9 bases between them. Here the CDR3 reads CASSFQGSTEAFF. CDR3 nucleotides: TGTGCCAGCAGCTTTCAGGGTTCCACTGAAGCTTTCTTT.

V and J are TRBV7-8 and TRBJ2-7, with D possibly matching TRBD2 (5 bases). The V end was cut by 3 bases, the J end by 11 bases, with 11 bases between. In germline, CDR1 is SGHVS, CDR2 FQNEAQ. The CDR3 loop spans 11 amino acids. The CDR3 sequence is CASSLGREKYF. For the CDR3, the DNA is TGTGCCAGCAGCTTGGGCCGGGAAAAGTACTTC.

V and J are TRBV30 and TRBJ2-5; D is possibly TRBD1 (6 bases). This CDR3 is 15 amino acids long. Trimming removed 2 bases from V and 8 bases from J, with 21 bases in between. The V gene's germline CDR1 is GTSNPN and CDR2 SVGIG (reference sequence). CDR3 sequence: CAWSTTYRQADTQYF. The CDR3 DNA sequence: TGTGCCTGGAGTACCACTTATAGACAGGCCGATACCCAGTACTTC.

This chain joins TRBV7-9 and TRBJ1-1; maybe TRBD1 (5 bases). CDR3 length: 13 amino acids. Germline lookup yields CDR1 SEHNR and CDR2 FQNEAQ (reference sequence). With 10 bases removed from V and 3 bases from J, the gap between germline ends came to 15 bases. The CDR3 protein is CATVGGWDTEAFF. CDR3 coding DNA: TGTGCCACCGTTGGGGGATGGGACACTGAAGCTTTCTTT. The whole variable domain, filled in from reference TRBV7-9 and TRBJ1-1, reads DTGVSQNPRHKITKRGQNVTFRCDPISEHNRLYWYRQTLGQGPEFLTYFQNEAQLEKSRLLSDRFSAERPKGSFSTLEIQRTEQGDSAMYLCATVGGWDTEAFFGQGTRLTVV.

In this sample, this clone turned up once. The chain couples TRBV5-1 to TRBJ2-5; TRBD2 matches 10 bases. The junction had 8 bases not matched to a gene; V was cut back by 1 base and J by 5 bases. This CDR3 has 16 residues. Germline assignment: CDR1 SGHRS and CDR2 YFSETQ. DNA of the CDR3: TGCGCCAGCAGCTTGTATAGAGCGGGAGGGGAGGAGACCCAGTACTTC. It encodes CASSLYRAGGEETQYF.

This clone was counted only a few times. The gene calls are TRBV15 and TRBJ1-2; 10 positions agree with TRBD1. The V segment lost 0 bases and the J segment 4 bases; nucleotides outside the gene matches: 5. Germline V CDR1 and CDR2: LNHNV, YYDKDF (reference sequence). This CDR3 region has 16 residues. The CDR3 DNA reads TGTGCCACCAGCAGAGATAACCGGGACAGGGGCTATGGCTACACCTTC. This translates into CATSRDNRDRGYGYTF.

This chain uses TRBV7-2 with TRBJ2-7; 13 bases are shared with TRBD2. Trimming cost V 5 bases and J 2 bases; bases outside gene matches: 3. The germline CDR1 and CDR2 sequences are SGHTA and FQGNSA. The CDR3 is made up of 15 amino acids. CDR3 sequence reads: CASSQTSGGAYEQYF. DNA for the CDR3: TGTGCCAGCAGCCAAACTAGCGGGGGGGCCTACGAGCAGTACTTC. Variable domain in full (rest from reference TRBV7-2 and TRBJ2-7): GAGVSQSPSNKVTEKGKDVELRCDPISGHTALYWYRQSLGQGLEFLIYFQGNSAPDKSGLPSDRFSAERTGGSVSTLTIQRTQQEDSAVYLCASSQTSGGAYEQYFGPGTRLTVT.

The rearrangement links TRBV28 to TRBJ1-6; 10 bases map to TRBD1. There are 14 residues in the CDR3. CDR1 and CDR2 (germline): MDHEN, SYDVKM. V shed 6 bases, J shed 10 bases, and the junction held 6 bases outside the gene matches. The CDR3 loop reads CASRTGQGSSPLHF. CDR3 sequence (DNA): TGTGCCAGCAGAACGGGACAGGGGTCATCACCCCTCCACTTT.

This clone was detected a few times. This sequence joins TRBV3-1 (or the pseudogene TRBV3-2) and TRBJ1-5; D is perhaps TRBD1 (6 bases). The germline V gene encodes CDR1 LGHDT and CDR2 YNNKEL (reference sequence). The CDR3 covers 13 residues. With 3 bases removed from V and 7 bases from J, the gap between germline ends came to 10 bases. The CDR3 sequence is CASSQAQGQPQHF. CDR3 bases: TGTGCCAGCAGCCAGGCCCAGGGGCAGCCCCAGCATTTT.

Concerning this clone itself: The same CDR3 arises from other DNA sequences in this sample as well. The gene calls are TRBV5-4 and TRBJ2-5; 8 bases are a match to TRBD2. The CDR3 totals 15 residues. CDR1 and CDR2 from the germline V gene are SGHNT and YYREEE (reference sequence). J was trimmed by 4 bases and V by 0 bases; bases with no gene match: 5. The CDR3 bases are TGTGCCAGCAGCTTGGCGGGAGGGCCTCGAGAGACCCAGTACTTC. It is translated as CASSLAGGPRETQYF.

This clone was observed a single time. The chain carries TRBV27 and TRBJ1-4; a weak D match, TRBD1 (6 bases). CDR1 and CDR2 from the germline V gene are MNHEY and SMNVEV (reference sequence). Trimming took 2 bases from V and 7 from J, leaving 14 bases between them. The CDR3 runs 15 residues. CDR3 in amino acids: CASSLASGAPEKLFF. DNA for the CDR3: TGTGCCAGCAGTTTAGCCTCAGGGGCGCCTGAAAAACTGTTTTTT.

The chain joins TRBV6-2 or TRBV6-3 to TRBJ2-1, with a weak D call TRBD2 (5 bases). V shed 6 bases and J shed 10 bases, with 10 bases lying between them. Per the germline V gene, CDR1 is MNHEY and CDR2 is SVGEGT. The CDR3 contains 11 residues. Written as DNA, the CDR3 is TGTGCCAGCAGCCCGGGGAAGGAGCAGTTCTTC. This codes for CASSPGKEQFF.

This chain connects TRBV18 to TRBJ1-2; 8 bases fit TRBD1. Germline lookup yields CDR1 KGHSH and CDR2 LQKENI. After removal of 0 bases from V and 7 bases from J, the junction contained 7 bases not matched to a gene. The CDR3 sequence is 15 residues long. This chain's CDR3 is CASSPPSRQGAGYTF. The CDR3 DNA reads as TGTGCCAGCTCACCACCGAGTCGGCAGGGGGCTGGCTACACCTTC.

This chain connects TRBV6-2 or TRBV6-3 to TRBJ2-1; TRBD2 matches at 9 bases. The germline V gene has CDR1 MNHEY and CDR2 SVGEGT. This CDR3 has 14 amino acids. With V trimmed by 2 bases and J by 7 bases, 3 bases remained unmatched. The DNA for the CDR3 is TGTGCCAGCAGTTACAAGCGGGAGGCGAATGAGCAGTTCTTC. This codes for CASSYKREANEQFF.